The clone carrying this T cell receptor beta chain has only a few counts. Its antigen remains unidentified. The ends were cut back, 6 bases at V and 4 bases at J, with 7 bases in the middle. This CDR3 region has 12 residues. Germline CDR1 MDHEN, CDR2 SYDVKM. These data originate in a study of CD8+ T cells in alopecia areata. Study-wide results and caveats: Because of a solitary nonresponder, the connection of baseline CD8+ expansion to response stays uncertain.

Reverse transcribed after extraction, RNA yielded cDNA as the sequencing template. Assay used: immunoSEQ multiplex PCR; TCRdb lists only in-frame clones, some missing. The table has approximately 120,000 clones, 60% to 65% seen once. Treatment specified: oral pan-JAK inhibitor, 5-10 mg twice daily. The origin of this receptor is a human donor with alopecia areata. The material sequenced was CD4+ T cells sorted from blood, taken at week 4, from a patient treated with tofacitinib. The V and J genes are TRBV28 and TRBJ2-1, with unresolved D. Here the CDR3 reads CASRPQYNEQFF. The DNA for the CDR3 is TGTGCCAGCAGGCCACAGTACAATGAGCAGTTCTTC. Full variable domain (remainder filled in from reference TRBV28 and TRBJ2-1): DVKVTQSSRYLVKRTGEKVFLECVQDMDHENMFWYRQDPGLGLRLIYFSYDVKMKEKGDIPEGYSVSREKKERFSLILESASTNQTSMYLCASRPQYNEQFFGPGTRLTVL.